The 25 T cell receptor beta chains presented below share a single source sample, sequenced in a study of blood T cell repertoires in COVID-19. TCRdb's table, derived via immunoSEQ multiplex PCR, lists solely in-frame clones and lacks some. Found here are 280,000 or so clones, around 90% of them singletons; the top ten hold 1.5% to 2%. Sequenced input: PBMCs or T cells enriched from blood (not recorded which). These receptors originate from a woman aged 18-35 years with acute COVID-19.

The chain combines TRBV19 with TRBJ2-7; D perhaps matches TRBD2 (6 bases). Trimming left V 5 bases short and J 0 bases short, with 14 bases between. The germline CDR1 and CDR2 sequences are LNHDA and SQIVND (reference sequence). This CDR3 region has 15 residues. This CDR3 is CASSVSGGSSYEQYF. The CDR3 DNA sequence: TGTGCCAGTAGTGTTAGCGGAGGGAGCTCCTACGAGCAGTACTTC.

The chain has TRBV28 and TRBJ1-2; 12 bases align to TRBD1. Germline loops: CDR1 MDHEN, CDR2 SYDVKM. Germline trimming cut 3 bases from V and 5 bases from J; bases unmatched to any gene: 7. The CDR3 consists of 16 residues. CDR3 DNA: TGTGCCAGCAGTTTCGTGGGGACAGGGGGCGCATATGGCTACACCTTC. It yields the protein CASSFVGTGGAYGYTF.

With regard to this clone: This same CDR3 is encoded by further DNA sequences in the sample. V usage is TRBV27 and J usage is TRBJ2-7; tentative D call: TRBD1 (6 bases). Trimming took off 2 bases at V and 2 bases at J, with 7 bases between the two ends. The germline V gene encodes CDR1 MNHEY and CDR2 SMNVEV (reference sequence). The CDR3 has 13 residues. CDR3 amino acids: CASSLDRTYEQYF. CDR3 in DNA: TGTGCCAGCAGTTTAGACAGGACCTACGAGCAGTACTTC.

This chain uses TRBV18 with TRBJ1-5; weak D call: TRBD1 (5 bases). V was shortened by 6 bases and J by 0 bases, with 15 bases between the two germline ends. Germline V lookup: CDR1 KGHSH, CDR2 LQKENI. The length of the CDR3 is 16 residues. The CDR3 reads CASSGGTADSNQPQHF. In DNA form, the CDR3 reads TGTGCCAGCTCCGGAGGGACTGCAGATAGCAATCAGCCCCAGCATTTT. Filled out from reference TRBV18 and TRBJ1-5, the complete variable domain reads NAGVMQNPRHLVRRRGQEARLRCSPMKGHSHVYWYRQLPEEGLKFMVYLQKENIIDESGMPKERFSAEFPKEGPSILRIQQVVRGDSAAYFCASSGGTADSNQPQHFGDGTRLSIL.

This clone was picked up one time. The chain recombines TRBV5-6 with TRBJ1-2; D remains ambiguous. The CDR3 is 16 amino acids. Trimming took 4 bases from V and 0 from J, leaving 16 bases between them. Per the germline V gene, CDR1 is SGHDT and CDR2 is YYEEEE. CDR3 in amino acids: CASSPTVGAPNYGYTF. The CDR3 nucleotides are TGTGCCAGCAGCCCAACGGTAGGAGCGCCTAACTATGGCTACACCTTC.

This clone appeared a single time. The CDR3: CASSSTWDRRSSYNEQFF. CDR3 DNA: TGTGCCAGTAGTAGCACCTGGGACAGGAGAAGCTCCTACAATGAGCAGTTCTTC. V is TRBV19 and J is TRBJ2-1; 8 positions agree with TRBD1. The trim removed 4 bases at V and 0 bases at J, leaving 11 bases unmatched. CDR3 length equals 18 residues. CDR1 and CDR2 from the germline V gene are LNHDA and SQIVND (reference sequence).

The chain is built from TRBV7-9 and TRBJ1-4; D is undetermined. The ends were cut back, 5 bases at V and 7 bases at J, with 11 bases in the middle. Germline-derived CDR1 and CDR2 are SEHNR and FQNEAQ (reference sequence). The CDR3 has 13 amino acids. This CDR3 is CASSPRASEKLFF. DNA of the CDR3: TGTGCCAGCAGCCCCCGTGCCAGTGAAAAACTGTTTTTT.

A note on this clone: Other DNA variants within this sample encode the same CDR3. The CDR3, as DNA: TGTGCCAGCTCACCAGGGACAGACAATAGCAATCAGCCCCAGCATTTT. It encodes CASSPGTDNSNQPQHF. The chain is built from TRBV18 and TRBJ1-5; 7 nucleotides match TRBD1. Germline-derived CDR1 and CDR2 are KGHSH and LQKENI. The CDR3 length is 16 residues. Trimming cost V 2 bases and J 0 bases; bases outside gene matches: 4.

The rearrangement joins TRBV19 to TRBJ1-3; TRBD1 matches at 7 bases. This CDR3 region has 15 residues. J gave up 0 bases and V 9 bases, and 8 bases lay outside the gene matches. Germline values: CDR1 LNHDA, CDR2 SQIVND (reference sequence). CDR3 sequence: CASQGQRISGNTIYF. CDR3 bases: TGTGCCAGCCAGGGACAGCGCATCTCTGGAAACACCATATATTTT.

The chain uses TRBV12-3 or TRBV12-4 and TRBJ2-2; TRBD1 matches at 8 bases. The CDR3 sequence is 13 residues long. Trimming cost V 7 bases and J 5 bases; bases outside gene matches: 3. CDR3 in DNA: TGTGCCAGCACCAGGACAGGGACCGGGGAGCTGTTTTTT. This translates into CASTRTGTGELFF.

The chain employs TRBV6-5 and TRBJ2-5; TRBD1 is a possible D gene (6 bases). Germline assignment: CDR1 MNHEY and CDR2 SVGAGI. The CDR3 covers 15 residues. Trimming took 6 bases from V and 4 from J, leaving 18 bases between them. In nucleotides, the CDR3 is TGTGCCAGCAGGCCCTCGACAGGACCTCGAGAGACCCAGTACTTC. Translated: CASRPSTGPRETQYF.

Here the CDR3 DNA reads TGCGCCAGCAGCCCCGGGCTAGCGGAGACTTTCTACGAGCAGTACTTC. Translation: CASSPGLAETFYEQYF. This chain links TRBV4-3 with TRBJ2-7, with 7 bases lining up with TRBD2. The CDR3 has 16 residues. Germline V gives CDR1 LGHNA, CDR2 YSLEER. Trimming at V came to 4 bases and at J to 3 bases, leaving 12 bases not matched to a gene.

The chain uses TRBV7-6 and TRBJ2-1; 13 positions agree with TRBD2. The trim removed 4 bases at V and 0 bases at J, leaving 3 bases unmatched. Germline values: CDR1 SGHVS, CDR2 FNYEAQ. CDR3 size: 17 residues. CDR3 bases: TGTGCCAGCAGCTCAAGACTAGCGGGGGGCTCCTACAATGAGCAGTTCTTC. Protein: CASSSRLAGGSYNEQFF.

This sequence joins TRBV6-5 and TRBJ1-6; TRBD1 aligns across 7 bases. The V segment lost 6 bases and the J segment 9 bases; nucleotides outside the gene matches: 11. The germline CDR1 and CDR2 sequences are MNHEY and SVGAGI. The CDR3 sequence is 15 residues long. CDR3 bases: TGTGCCAGCAGCATACGACAGGGTACACGTTCACCCCTCCACTTT. Protein sequence: CASSIRQGTRSPLHF.

V and J are TRBV7-2 and TRBJ2-1, with 9 bases that match TRBD2. Per the germline V gene, CDR1 is SGHTA and CDR2 is FQGNSA. The CDR3 covers 16 residues. With 2 bases clipped from V and 7 bases from J, the junction kept 9 bases outside the gene matches. The CDR3 spells CASSLQGTSPTNEQFF. CDR3 sequence (DNA): TGTGCCAGCAGCTTACAGGGGACTAGCCCGACAAATGAGCAGTTCTTC. The entire variable domain, with the rest obtained from reference TRBV7-2 and TRBJ2-1, is as follows: GAGVSQSPSNKVTEKGKDVELRCDPISGHTALYWYRQSLGQGLEFLIYFQGNSAPDKSGLPSDRFSAERTGGSVSTLTIQRTQQEDSAVYLCASSLQGTSPTNEQFFGPGTRLTVL.

The chain recombines TRBV3-1 (or the pseudogene TRBV3-2) with TRBJ2-1; weak D call: TRBD1 (5 bases). Germline V gives CDR1 LGHDT, CDR2 YNNKEL (reference sequence). The V gene lost 4 bases and the J gene lost 6 bases, with 13 bases spanning the gap. CDR3 length: 14 amino acids. CDR3 sequence (DNA): TGTGCCAGCAGCCTACAGGTCCCCGTCAATGAGCAGTTCTTC. This codes for CASSLQVPVNEQFF.

The V gene is TRBV7-2, the J gene TRBJ2-5, with a tentative D call TRBD1 (6 bases). Germline CDR1 is SGHTA and CDR2 is FQGNSA. Trimming left V 2 bases short and J 5 bases short, with 12 bases between. This CDR3 contains 14 residues. The CDR3 DNA sequence: TGTGCCAGCAGCTTATCTAGGGGGAGTGAGACCCAGTACTTC. Protein product: CASSLSRGSETQYF.

V gene TRBV6-2 or TRBV6-3 combines with J gene TRBJ2-5; 14 bases align to TRBD2. V was pared by 0 bases and J by 5 bases, with 2 bases of the junction left unmatched. Looked up from germline, CDR1 is MNHEY and CDR2 is SVGEGT. The CDR3 loop spans 16 amino acids. CDR3 coding DNA: TGTGCCAGCAGTTACTCGACTAGCGGGAGGGGTGAGACCCAGTACTTC. Residues: CASSYSTSGRGETQYF.

CDR3 residues: CSASRGNTEAFF. The CDR3 DNA follows: TGCAGTGCTAGTCGGGGGAACACTGAAGCTTTCTTT. This rearrangement joins TRBV20-1 to TRBJ1-1; no definite D call. V lost 3 bases to trimming and J lost 1 base, with 6 bases between them. This CDR3 region has 12 residues. The V gene's germline CDR1 is DFQATT and CDR2 SNEGSKA (reference sequence).

The chain couples TRBV9 to TRBJ2-3, with D possibly matching TRBD2 (5 bases). CDR1 and CDR2 from the germline V gene are SGDLS and YYNGEE. The CDR3 sequence is 14 residues long. Trimming left V 7 bases short and J 0 bases short, with 12 bases between. CDR3 DNA sequence: TGTGCCAGCGGCATGAGCGGTAGCACAGATACGCAGTATTTT. Its protein product is CASGMSGSTDTQYF. Drawing the rest from reference TRBV9 and TRBJ2-3, the complete variable domain is DSGVTQTPKHLITATGQRVTLRCSPRSGDLSVYWYQQSLDQGLQFLIQYYNGEERAKGNILERFSAQQFPDLHSELNLSSLELGDSALYFCASGMSGSTDTQYFGPGTRLTVL.

The rearrangement uses TRBV2 and TRBJ1-2; no reliable D call. Trimming took 8 bases from V and 4 from J, leaving 14 bases between them. Per the germline V gene, CDR1 is SNHLY and CDR2 is FYNNEI. The CDR3 consists of 13 residues. CDR3 DNA sequence: TGTGCCAGCGCGGCTACGGATTTCTATGGCTACACCTTC. Translating it yields CASAATDFYGYTF.

The chain employs TRBV2 and TRBJ2-1; 9 nucleotides align to TRBD2. The V gene end was trimmed by 2 bases and the J gene end by 7 bases; junction bases not matched to a gene: 6. The V gene's germline CDR1 is SNHLY and CDR2 FYNNEI. The length of the CDR3 is 15 residues. This CDR3 reads CASSENSGRYNEQFF. As DNA, the CDR3 is TGTGCCAGCAGTGAAAACAGCGGGAGGTATAATGAGCAGTTCTTC.

This rearrangement joins TRBV10-3 to TRBJ1-1; the match to TRBD1 covers 7 bases. Germline values: CDR1 ENHRY, CDR2 SYGVKD. This CDR3 has 14 residues. Germline trimming cut 6 bases from V and 1 base from J; bases unmatched to any gene: 5. The CDR3 sequence is CAIRRDSENTEAFF. Here the CDR3 DNA reads TGTGCCATCAGGAGGGACAGTGAGAACACTGAAGCTTTCTTT.

The chain recombines TRBV27 with TRBJ2-1; maybe TRBD1 (6 bases). This CDR3 region has 14 residues. From germline, CDR1 is MNHEY and CDR2 SMNVEV (reference sequence). The V gene lost 4 bases and the J gene lost 5 bases, with 12 bases spanning the gap. CDR3 protein: CASSWTESNNEQFF. The CDR3 DNA reads as TGTGCCAGCAGTTGGACAGAAAGTAACAATGAGCAGTTCTTC.

The V gene is TRBV19, the J gene TRBJ1-5; the D is unclear. CDR3 length equals 14 residues. Germline V gives CDR1 LNHDA, CDR2 SQIVND (reference sequence). The V and J ends lost 3 bases and 6 bases respectively, with 12 bases between them. CDR3: CASSMRQEGQPQHF. The CDR3 DNA reads as TGTGCCAGTAGTATGAGGCAAGAGGGTCAGCCCCAGCATTTT.